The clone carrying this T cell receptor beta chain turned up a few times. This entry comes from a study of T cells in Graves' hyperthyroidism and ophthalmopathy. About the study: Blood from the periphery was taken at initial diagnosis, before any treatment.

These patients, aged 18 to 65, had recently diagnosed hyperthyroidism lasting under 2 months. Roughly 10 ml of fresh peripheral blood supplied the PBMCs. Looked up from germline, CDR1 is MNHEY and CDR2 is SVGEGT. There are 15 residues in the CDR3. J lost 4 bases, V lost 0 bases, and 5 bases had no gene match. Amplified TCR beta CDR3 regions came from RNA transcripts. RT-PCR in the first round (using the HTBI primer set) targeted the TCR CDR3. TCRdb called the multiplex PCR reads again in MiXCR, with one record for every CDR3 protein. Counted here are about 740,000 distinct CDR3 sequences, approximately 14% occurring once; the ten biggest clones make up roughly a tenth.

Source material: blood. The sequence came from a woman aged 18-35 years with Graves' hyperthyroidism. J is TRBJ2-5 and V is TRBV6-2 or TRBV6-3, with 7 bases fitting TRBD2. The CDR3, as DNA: TGTGCCAGCAGTTACTCGAGACGCGGGAGAGAGACCCAGTACTTC. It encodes CASSYSRRGRETQYF.